This TCR beta chain was observed in a study of beta chain features in type 1 diabetes. The study, taken as a whole, reports: Sequencing from cDNA could over-represent high-TCR-expressing cells. Among all four CD4+ subsets, Type 1 diabetes patients had TCRB CDR3s that were moderately but significantly shorter.

CD4+ cells of the naive, central memory, regulatory and stem cell-like memory types were sorted via CD45RO/CCR7/CD25/CD127/CD95/CD27. As every portion of the isolated RNA was reverse transcribed, the sequencing read expressed TCRB transcripts. Produced via immunoSEQ multiplex PCR; TCRdb's table is partial and in-frame only. This table has roughly 60,000 clones, around three fifths appearing once. The CDR3 covers 17 residues. Germline trimming cut 4 bases from V and 6 bases from J; bases unmatched to any gene: 13. Germline assignment: CDR1 SGHVS and CDR2 FQNEAQ. As regards this clone: The target antigen is unknown.

The source material was Tregs from blood. This sequence joins TRBV7-8 and TRBJ2-1; 9 bases fit TRBD2. The TCR comes from a woman aged 18-29 years in good health. The CDR3 loop is CASSSAIPGLAFNEQFF. The CDR3 bases are TGTGCCAGCAGCTCAGCGATTCCGGGACTAGCTTTCAATGAGCAGTTCTTC.